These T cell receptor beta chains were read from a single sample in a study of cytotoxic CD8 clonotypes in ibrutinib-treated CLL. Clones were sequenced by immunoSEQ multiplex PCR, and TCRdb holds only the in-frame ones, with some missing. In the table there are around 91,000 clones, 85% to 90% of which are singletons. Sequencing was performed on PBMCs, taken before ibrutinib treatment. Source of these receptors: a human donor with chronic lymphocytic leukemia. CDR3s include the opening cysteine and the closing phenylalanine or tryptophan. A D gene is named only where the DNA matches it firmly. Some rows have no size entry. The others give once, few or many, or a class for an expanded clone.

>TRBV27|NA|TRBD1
CASSFLPSTGGMDEQYF
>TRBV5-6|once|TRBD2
CASRRAAGGVSYEQYF
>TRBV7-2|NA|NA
CASSLSRGDYEQYF
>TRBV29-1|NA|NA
CSVETGQGIDEQYF
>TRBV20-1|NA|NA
CSAGQETQYF
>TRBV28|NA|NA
CASTVRSAIETQYF
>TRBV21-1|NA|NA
CARGNTEAFF
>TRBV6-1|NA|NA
CASSEKWGQGQETQYF
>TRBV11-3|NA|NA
CASSLDASYTGELFF
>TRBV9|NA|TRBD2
CASSAWTSGRGLDTQYF
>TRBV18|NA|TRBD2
CASSPAGDRTDTQYF
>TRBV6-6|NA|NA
CASTQGTRATEAFF
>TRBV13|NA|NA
CASSLRTDTQYF
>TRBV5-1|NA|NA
CASSLTASGDTQYF
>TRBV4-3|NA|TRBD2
CASSQSSSGRSGETQYF
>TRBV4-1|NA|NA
CASSQIGGLAKNIQYF
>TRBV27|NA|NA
CASSLGGRTNEQFF
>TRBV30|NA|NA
CAWSSVPAYEQYF
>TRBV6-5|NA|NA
CASSYSRGGEQYF
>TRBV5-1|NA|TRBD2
CASSDPATSGSRTYNEQFF
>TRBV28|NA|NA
CASSQGILANYGYTF
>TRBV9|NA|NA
CASSVTSGLDGYTF
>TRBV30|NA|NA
CAWSVFLGYTF
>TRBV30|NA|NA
CAWSVIVGGSGELFF
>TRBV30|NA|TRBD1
CAWATGTGAYEQYF
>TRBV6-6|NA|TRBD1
CASSSMTGGQPQHF
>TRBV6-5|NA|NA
CASSRAGGGYTF
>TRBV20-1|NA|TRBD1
CSASRDRQYF
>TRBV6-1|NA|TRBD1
CASSVFPRGSSGANVLTF
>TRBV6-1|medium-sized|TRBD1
CASSEVGTGYGYTF
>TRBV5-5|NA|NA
CASSRQFSSYNEQFF
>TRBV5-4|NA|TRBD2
CASSTGTSGRTDTQYF
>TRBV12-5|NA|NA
CASGLELTVGTDTQYF
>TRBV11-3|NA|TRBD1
CASSPGTGPHNEQFF
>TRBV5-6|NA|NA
CASSVAGGFGNEQFF
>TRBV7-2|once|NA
CASSLEWTSPGYTF
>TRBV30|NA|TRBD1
CAWSRQGAAGYTF
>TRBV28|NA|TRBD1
CASRSGGASTDTQYF
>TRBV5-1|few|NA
CASSYTLGESHNEQFF
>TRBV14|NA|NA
CASSPGSYEQYF
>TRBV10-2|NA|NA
CASSVTPYNEQFF
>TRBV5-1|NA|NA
CASSLVSPEETQYF
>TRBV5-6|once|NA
CASTARATYNEQFF
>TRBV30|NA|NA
CAWTDGTDTQYF